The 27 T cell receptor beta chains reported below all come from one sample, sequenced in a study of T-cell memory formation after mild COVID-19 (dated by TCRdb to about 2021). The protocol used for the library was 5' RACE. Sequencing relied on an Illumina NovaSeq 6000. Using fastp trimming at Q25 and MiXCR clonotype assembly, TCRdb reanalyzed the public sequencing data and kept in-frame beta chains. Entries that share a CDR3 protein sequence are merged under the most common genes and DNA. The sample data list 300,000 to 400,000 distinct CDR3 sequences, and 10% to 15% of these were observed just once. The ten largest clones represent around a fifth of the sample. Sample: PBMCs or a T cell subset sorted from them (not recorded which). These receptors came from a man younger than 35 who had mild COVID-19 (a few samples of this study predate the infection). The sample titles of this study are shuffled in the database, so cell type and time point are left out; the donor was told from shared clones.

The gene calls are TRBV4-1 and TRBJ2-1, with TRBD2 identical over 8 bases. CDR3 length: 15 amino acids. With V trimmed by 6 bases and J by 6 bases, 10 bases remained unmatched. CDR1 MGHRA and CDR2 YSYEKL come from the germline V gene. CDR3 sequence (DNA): TGCGCCAGCAGGGCCGTCCAGCGGGGGATCAATGAGCAGTTCTTC. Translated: CASRAVQRGINEQFF.

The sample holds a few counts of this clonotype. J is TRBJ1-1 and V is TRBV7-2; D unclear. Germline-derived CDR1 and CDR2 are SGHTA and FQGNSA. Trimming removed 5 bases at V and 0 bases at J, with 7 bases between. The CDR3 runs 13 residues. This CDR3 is CASSPSVNTEAFF. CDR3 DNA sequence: TGTGCCAGCAGCCCCTCCGTGAACACTGAAGCTTTCTTT.

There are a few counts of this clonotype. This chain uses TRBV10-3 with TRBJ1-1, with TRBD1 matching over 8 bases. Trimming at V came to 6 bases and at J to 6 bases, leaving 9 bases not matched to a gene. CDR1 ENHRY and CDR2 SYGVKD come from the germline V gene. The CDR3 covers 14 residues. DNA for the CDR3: TGTGCCATCAGCCCCACCGGGACAGGCGCTGAAGCTTTCTTT. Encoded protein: CAISPTGTGAEAFF.

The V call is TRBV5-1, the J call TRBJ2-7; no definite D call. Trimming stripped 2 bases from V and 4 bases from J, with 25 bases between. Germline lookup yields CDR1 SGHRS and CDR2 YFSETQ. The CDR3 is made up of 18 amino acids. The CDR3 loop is CASSFMWASDPGAYEQYF. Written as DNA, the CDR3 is TGCGCCAGCAGCTTTATGTGGGCCTCTGATCCCGGAGCGTACGAGCAGTACTTC.

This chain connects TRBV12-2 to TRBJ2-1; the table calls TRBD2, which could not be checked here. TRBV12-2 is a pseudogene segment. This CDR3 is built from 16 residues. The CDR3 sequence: CASRSLPRGDCNEQFF. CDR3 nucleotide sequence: TGTGCAAGTCGCTCCCTGCCTCGCGGGGATTGCAATGAGCAGTTCTTC.

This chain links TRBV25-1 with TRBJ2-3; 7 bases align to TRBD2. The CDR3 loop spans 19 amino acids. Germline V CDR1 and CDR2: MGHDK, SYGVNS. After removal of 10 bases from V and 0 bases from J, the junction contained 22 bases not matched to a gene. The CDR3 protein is CATMTGQAGLRLSTDTQYF. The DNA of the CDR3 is TGTGCCACAATGACCGGTCAAGCGGGGCTTCGCCTTAGCACAGATACGCAGTATTTT.

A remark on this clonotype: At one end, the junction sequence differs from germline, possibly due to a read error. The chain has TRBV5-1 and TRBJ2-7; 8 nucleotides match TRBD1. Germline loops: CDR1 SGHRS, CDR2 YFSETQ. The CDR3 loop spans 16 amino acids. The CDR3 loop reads CASSLAARTGTYDQYF. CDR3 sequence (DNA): TGCGCCAGCAGCTTGGCTGCCCGGACAGGGACCTACGATCAGTACTTC.

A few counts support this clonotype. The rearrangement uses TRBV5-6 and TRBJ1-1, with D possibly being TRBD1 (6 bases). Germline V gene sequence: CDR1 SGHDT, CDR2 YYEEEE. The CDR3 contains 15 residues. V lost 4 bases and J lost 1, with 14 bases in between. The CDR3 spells CASSRGETGNTEAFF. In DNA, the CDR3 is TGTGCCAGCAGCAGGGGAGAGACAGGGAACACTGAAGCTTTCTTT.

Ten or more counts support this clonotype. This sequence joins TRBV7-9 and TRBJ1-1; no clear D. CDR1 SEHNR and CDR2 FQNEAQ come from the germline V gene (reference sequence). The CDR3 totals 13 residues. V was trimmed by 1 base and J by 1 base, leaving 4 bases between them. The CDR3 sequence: CASSLVPNTEAFF. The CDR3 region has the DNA TGTGCCAGCAGCTTAGTTCCGAACACTGAAGCTTTCTTT.

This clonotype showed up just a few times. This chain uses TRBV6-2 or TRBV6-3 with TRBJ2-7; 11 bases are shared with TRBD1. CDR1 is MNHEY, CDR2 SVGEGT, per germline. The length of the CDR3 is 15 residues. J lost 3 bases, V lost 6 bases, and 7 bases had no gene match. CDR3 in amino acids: CASSLRTGGNYEQYV. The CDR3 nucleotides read TGTGCCAGCAGCCTGAGGACAGGGGGCAACTACGAGCAGTACGTC.

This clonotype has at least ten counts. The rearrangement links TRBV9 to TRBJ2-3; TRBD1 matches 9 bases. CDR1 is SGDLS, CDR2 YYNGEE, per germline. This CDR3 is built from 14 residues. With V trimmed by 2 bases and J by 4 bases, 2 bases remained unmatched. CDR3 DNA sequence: TGTGCCAGCAGCGTGAGACAGGGGGCAGATACGCAGTATTTT. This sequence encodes CASSVRQGADTQYF.

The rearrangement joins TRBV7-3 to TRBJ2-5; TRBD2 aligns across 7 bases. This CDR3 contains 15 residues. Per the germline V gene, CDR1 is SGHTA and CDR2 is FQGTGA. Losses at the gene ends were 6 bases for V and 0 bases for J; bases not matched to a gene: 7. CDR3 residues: CASRLGGGDQETQYF. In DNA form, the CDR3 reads TGTGCCAGCAGGTTAGGCGGGGGAGACCAAGAGACCCAGTACTTC.

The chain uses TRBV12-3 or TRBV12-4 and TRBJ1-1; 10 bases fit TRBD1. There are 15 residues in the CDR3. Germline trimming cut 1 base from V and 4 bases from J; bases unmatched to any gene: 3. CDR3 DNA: TGTGCCAGCAGTTTAGGGACAGGGGGTAGCACTGAAGCTTTCTTT. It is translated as CASSLGTGGSTEAFF.

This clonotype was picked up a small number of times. CDR3 region: CASSEALHRGTDTQYF. The CDR3 DNA is TGTGCCAGCAGTGAAGCGCTTCACAGGGGCACAGATACGCAGTATTTT. V is TRBV6-1 and J is TRBJ2-3; TRBD1 might be the D (6 bases). The V gene's germline CDR1 is MNHNS and CDR2 SASEGT. With 0 bases removed from V and 1 base from J, the gap between germline ends came to 11 bases. The CDR3 runs to 16 residues.

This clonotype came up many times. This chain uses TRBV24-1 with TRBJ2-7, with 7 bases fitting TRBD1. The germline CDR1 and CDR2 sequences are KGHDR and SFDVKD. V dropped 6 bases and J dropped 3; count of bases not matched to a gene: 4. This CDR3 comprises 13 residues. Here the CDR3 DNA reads TGTGCCACCAGTTGGGACAGACACTACGAGCAGTACTTC. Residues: CATSWDRHYEQYF.

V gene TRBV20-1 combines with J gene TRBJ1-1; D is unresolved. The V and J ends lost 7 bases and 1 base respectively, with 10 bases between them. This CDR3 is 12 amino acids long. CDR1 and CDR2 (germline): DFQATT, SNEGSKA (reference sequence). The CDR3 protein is CSVSGWNTEAFF. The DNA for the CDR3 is TGCAGTGTTTCAGGATGGAACACTGAAGCTTTCTTT.

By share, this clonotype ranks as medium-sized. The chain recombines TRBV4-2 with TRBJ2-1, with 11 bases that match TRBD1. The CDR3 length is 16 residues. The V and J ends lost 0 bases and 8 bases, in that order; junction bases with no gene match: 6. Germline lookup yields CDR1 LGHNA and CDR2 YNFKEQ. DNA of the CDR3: TGTGCCAGCAGCCAAGATGTAGGGACAGGGGGGCATGAGCAGTTCTTC. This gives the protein CASSQDVGTGGHEQFF.

In DNA, the CDR3 is TGTGCTAGTGGTTCGACGGACAGGGACCTCGCTTTCTTT. Encoded protein: CASGSTDRDLAFF. The V gene is TRBV12-5, the J gene TRBJ1-1; 8 bases are shared with TRBD1. The CDR3 contains 13 residues. Germline V gene lookup returns CDR1 LGHNT and CDR2 FRNRAP. Trimming took 4 bases from V and 11 from J; bases not matched to a gene: 9.

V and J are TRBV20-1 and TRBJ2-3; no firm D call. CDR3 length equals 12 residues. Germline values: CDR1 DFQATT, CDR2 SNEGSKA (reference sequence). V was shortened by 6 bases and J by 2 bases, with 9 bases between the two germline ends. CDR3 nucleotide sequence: TGCAGTGCCTGGGTCCCCACAGATACGCAGTATTTT. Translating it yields CSAWVPTDTQYF.

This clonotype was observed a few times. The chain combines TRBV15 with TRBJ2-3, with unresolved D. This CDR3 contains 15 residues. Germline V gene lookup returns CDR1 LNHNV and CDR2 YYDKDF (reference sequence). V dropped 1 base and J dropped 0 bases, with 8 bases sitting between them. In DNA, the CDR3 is TGTGCCACCAGCAGAGGCGGCCCCAGCACAGATACGCAGTATTTT. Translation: CATSRGGPSTDTQYF.

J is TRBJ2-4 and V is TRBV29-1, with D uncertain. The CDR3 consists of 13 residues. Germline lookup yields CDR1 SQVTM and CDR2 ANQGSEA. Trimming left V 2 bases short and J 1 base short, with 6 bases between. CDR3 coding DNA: TGCAGCGTTGAACCCCGGGCCAAAAACATTCAGTACTTC. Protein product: CSVEPRAKNIQYF.

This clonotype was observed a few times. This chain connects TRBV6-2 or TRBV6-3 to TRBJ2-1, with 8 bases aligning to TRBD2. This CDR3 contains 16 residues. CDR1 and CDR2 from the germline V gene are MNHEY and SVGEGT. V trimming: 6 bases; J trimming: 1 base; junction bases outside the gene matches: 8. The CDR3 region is CASSPGLARSYNEQFF. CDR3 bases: TGTGCCAGCAGCCCCGGACTAGCTAGGTCCTACAATGAGCAGTTCTTC.

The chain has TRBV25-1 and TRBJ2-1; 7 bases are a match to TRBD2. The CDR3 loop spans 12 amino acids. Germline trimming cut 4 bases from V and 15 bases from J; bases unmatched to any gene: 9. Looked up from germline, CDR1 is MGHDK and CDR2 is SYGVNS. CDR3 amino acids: CASSVGGEVRFF. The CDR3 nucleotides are TGTGCCAGCAGTGTTGGGGGGGAGGTGCGGTTCTTC.

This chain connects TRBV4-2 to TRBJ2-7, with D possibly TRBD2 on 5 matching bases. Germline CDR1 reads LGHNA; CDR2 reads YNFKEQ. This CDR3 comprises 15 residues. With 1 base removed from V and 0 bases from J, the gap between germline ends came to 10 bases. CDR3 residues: CASSQVEASSYEQYF. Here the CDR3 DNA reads TGTGCCAGCAGCCAAGTGGAGGCGAGCTCCTACGAGCAGTACTTC.

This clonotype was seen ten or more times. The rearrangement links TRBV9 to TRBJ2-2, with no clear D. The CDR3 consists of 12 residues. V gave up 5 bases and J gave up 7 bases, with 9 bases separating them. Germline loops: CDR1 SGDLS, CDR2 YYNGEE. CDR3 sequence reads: CASSLAVGELFF. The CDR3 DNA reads TGTGCCAGCAGTCTCGCGGTCGGGGAGCTGTTTTTT.

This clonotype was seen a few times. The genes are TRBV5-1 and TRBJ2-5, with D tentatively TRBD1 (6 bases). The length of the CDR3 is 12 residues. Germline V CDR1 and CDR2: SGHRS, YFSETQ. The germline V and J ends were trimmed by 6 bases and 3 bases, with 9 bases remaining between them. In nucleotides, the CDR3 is TGCGCCAGCAACGACAGGAAAGAGACCCAGTACTTC. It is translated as CASNDRKETQYF.

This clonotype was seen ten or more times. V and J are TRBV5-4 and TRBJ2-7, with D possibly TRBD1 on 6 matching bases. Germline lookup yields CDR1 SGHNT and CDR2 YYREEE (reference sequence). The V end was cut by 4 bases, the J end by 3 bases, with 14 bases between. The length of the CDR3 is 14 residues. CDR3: CASSLGLQGYEQYF. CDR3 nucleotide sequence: TGTGCCAGCAGCCTGGGCCTACAGGGCTACGAGCAGTACTTC.